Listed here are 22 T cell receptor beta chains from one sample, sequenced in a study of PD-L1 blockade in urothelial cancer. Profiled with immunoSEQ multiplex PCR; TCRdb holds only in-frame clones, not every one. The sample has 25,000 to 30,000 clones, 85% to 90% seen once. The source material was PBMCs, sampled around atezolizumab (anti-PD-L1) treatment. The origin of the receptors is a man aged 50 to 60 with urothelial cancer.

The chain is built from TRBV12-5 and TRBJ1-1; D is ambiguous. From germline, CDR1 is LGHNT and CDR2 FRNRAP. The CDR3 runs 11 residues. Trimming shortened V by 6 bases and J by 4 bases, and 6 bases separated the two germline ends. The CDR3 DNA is TGTGCTAGTGGCCGGAGCACTGAAGCTTTCTTT. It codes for CASGRSTEAFF. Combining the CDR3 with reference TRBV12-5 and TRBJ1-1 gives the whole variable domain DARVTQTPRHKVTEMGQEVTMRCQPILGHNTVFWYRQTMMQGLELLAYFRNRAPLDDSGMPKDRFSAEMPDATLATLKIQPSEPRDSAVYFCASGRSTEAFFGQGTRLTVV.

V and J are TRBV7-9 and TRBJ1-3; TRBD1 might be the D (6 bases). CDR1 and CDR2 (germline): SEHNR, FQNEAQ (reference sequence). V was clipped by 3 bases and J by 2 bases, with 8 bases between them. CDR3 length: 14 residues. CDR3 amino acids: CASSFRTAGNTIYF. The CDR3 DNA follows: TGTGCCAGCAGCTTTCGGACAGCTGGAAACACCATATATTTT.

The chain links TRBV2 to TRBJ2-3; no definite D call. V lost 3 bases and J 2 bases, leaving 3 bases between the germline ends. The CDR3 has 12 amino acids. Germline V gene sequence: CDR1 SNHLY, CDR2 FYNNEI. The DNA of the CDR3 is TGTGCCAGCAGTGACAACACAGATACGCAGTATTTT. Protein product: CASSDNTDTQYF.

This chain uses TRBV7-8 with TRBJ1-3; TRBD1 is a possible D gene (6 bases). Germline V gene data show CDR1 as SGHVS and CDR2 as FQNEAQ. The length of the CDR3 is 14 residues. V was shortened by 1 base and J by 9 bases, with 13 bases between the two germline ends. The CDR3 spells CASSLDRDVGTIYF. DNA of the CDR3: TGTGCCAGCAGCTTAGACAGGGATGTGGGCACCATATATTTT.

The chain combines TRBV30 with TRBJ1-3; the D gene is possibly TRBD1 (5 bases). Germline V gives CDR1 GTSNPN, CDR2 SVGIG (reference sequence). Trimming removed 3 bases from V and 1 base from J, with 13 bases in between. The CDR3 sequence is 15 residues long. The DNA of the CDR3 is TGTGCCTGGAGCGCCCCGGGACTATCTGGAAACACCATATATTTT. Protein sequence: CAWSAPGLSGNTIYF.

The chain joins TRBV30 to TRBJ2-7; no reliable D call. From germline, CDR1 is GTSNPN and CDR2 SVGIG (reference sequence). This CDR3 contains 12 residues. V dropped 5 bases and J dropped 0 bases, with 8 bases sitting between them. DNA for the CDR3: TGTGCCTGGCACCCCGGCTCCTACGAGCAGTACTTC. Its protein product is CAWHPGSYEQYF.

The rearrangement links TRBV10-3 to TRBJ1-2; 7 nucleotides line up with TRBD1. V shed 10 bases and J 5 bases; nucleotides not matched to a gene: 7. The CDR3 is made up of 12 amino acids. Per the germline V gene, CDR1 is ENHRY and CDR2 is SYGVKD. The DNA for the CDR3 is TGTGCCACCGCCGGGACAGCTTATGGCTACACCTTC. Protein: CATAGTAYGYTF.

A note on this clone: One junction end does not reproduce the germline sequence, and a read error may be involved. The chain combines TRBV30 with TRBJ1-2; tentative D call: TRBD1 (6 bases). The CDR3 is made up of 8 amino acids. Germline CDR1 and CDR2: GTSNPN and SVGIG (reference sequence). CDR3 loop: CALGDTIF. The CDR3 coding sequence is TGTGCTTTAGGGGACACCATCTTC.

CDR3 sequence: CAISPDRAPDTQYF. In DNA form, the CDR3 reads TGTGCCATCAGCCCTGACAGGGCACCAGATACGCAGTATTTT. The chain joins TRBV10-3 to TRBJ2-3; 7 bases are a match to TRBD1. The CDR3 has 14 residues. The junction had 7 bases not matched to a gene; V was cut back by 6 bases and J by 4 bases. Germline values: CDR1 ENHRY, CDR2 SYGVKD.

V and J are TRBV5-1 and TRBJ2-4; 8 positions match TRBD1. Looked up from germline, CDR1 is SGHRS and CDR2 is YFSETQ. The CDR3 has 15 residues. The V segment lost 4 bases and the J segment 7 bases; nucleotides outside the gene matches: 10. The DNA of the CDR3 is TGCGCCAGCAGCGGATTGGACAGGGAGTATAACATTCAGTACTTC. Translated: CASSGLDREYNIQYF. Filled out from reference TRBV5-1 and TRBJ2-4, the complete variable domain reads KAGVTQTPRYLIKTRGQQVTLSCSPISGHRSVSWYQQTPGQGLQFLFEYFSETQRNKGNFPGRFSGRQFSNSRSEMNVSTLELGDSALYLCASSGLDREYNIQYFGAGTRLSVL.

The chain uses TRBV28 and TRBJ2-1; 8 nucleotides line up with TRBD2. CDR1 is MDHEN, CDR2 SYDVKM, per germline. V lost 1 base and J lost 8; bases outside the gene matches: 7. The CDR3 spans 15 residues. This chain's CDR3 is CASSLLAGLLDEQFF. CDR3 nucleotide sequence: TGTGCCAGCAGTTTATTAGCGGGACTTTTGGATGAGCAGTTCTTC.

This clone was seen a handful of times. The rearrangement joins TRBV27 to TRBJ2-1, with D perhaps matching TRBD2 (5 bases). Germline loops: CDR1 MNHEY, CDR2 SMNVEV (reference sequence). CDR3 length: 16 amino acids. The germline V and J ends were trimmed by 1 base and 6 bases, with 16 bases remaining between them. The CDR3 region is CASSLLIFGLSNEQFF. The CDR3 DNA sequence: TGTGCCAGCAGTTTATTGATATTCGGACTCTCCAATGAGCAGTTCTTC.

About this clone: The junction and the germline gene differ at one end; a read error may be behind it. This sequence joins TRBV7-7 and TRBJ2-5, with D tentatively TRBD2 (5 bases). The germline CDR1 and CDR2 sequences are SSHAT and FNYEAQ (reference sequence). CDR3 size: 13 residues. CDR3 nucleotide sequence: TGTGCTAGCAGCTATAGCGCCCAAGAGACCCAGTACTTC. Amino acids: CASSYSAQETQYF.

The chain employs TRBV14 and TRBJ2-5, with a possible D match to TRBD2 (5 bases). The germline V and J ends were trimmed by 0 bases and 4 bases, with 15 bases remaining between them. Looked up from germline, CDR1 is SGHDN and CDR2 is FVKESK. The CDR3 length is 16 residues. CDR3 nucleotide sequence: TGTGCCAGCAGCCAAGATGTCCAGGACTTAGGAGAGACCCAGTACTTC. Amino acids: CASSQDVQDLGETQYF.

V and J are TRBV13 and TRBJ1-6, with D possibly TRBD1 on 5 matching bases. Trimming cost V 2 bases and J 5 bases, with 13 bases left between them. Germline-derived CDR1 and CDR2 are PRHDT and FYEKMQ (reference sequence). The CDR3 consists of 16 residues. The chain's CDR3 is CASSLWRGEDNSPLHF. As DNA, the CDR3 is TGTGCCAGCAGCTTATGGCGGGGGGAGGATAATTCACCCCTCCACTTT.

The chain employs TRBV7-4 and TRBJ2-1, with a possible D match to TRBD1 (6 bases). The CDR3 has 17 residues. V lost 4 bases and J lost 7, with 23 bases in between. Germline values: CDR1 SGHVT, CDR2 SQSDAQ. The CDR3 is CASSCVGTMPNLNEQFF. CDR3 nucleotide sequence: TGTGCCAGCAGCTGCGTAGGGACAATGCCTAATCTTAATGAGCAGTTCTTC.

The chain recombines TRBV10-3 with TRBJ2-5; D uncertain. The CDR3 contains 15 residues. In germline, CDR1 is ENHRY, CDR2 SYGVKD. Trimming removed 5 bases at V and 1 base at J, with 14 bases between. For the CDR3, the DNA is TGTGCCATCAGTACCCCCGTGCAGGCCCAAGAGACCCAGTACTTC. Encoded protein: CAISTPVQAQETQYF.

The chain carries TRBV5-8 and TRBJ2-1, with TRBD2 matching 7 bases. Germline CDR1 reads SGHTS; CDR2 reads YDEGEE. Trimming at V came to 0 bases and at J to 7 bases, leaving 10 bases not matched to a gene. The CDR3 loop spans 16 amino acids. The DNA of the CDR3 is TGTGCCAGCAGCTTGGCGGGGGGTATTTGGAGGAATGAGCAGTTCTTC. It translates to CASSLAGGIWRNEQFF.

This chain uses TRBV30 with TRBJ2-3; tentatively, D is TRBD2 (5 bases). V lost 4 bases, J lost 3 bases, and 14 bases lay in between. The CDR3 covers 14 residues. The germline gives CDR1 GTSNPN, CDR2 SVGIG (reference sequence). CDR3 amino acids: CAWTGYRRTDTQYF. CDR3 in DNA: TGTGCCTGGACCGGCTACCGGAGGACAGATACGCAGTATTTT.

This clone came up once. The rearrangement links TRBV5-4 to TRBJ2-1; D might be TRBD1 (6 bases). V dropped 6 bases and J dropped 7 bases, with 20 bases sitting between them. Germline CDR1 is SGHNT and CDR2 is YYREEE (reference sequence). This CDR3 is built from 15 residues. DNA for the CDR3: TGTGCCAGCAAGCTAGTAAAGACAGGTCTAAATGAGCAGTTCTTC. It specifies CASKLVKTGLNEQFF.

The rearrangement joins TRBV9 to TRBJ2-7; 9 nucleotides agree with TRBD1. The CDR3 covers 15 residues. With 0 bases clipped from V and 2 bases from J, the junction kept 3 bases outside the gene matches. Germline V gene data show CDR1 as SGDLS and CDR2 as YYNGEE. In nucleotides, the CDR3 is TGTGCCAGCAGCGTAGAGGACAGGGGTCCCTACGAGCAGTACTTC. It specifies CASSVEDRGPYEQYF. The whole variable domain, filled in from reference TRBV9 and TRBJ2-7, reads DSGVTQTPKHLITATGQRVTLRCSPRSGDLSVYWYQQSLDQGLQFLIQYYNGEERAKGNILERFSAQQFPDLHSELNLSSLELGDSALYFCASSVEDRGPYEQYFGPGTRLTVT.

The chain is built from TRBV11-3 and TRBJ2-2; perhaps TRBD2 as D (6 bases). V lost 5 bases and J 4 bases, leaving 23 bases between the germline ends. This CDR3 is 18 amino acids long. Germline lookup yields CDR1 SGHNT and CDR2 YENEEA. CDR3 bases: TGTGCCAGCAGCGATCGGGACGGGGGAACCGAATTCACCGGGGAGCTGTTTTTT. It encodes CASSDRDGGTEFTGELFF. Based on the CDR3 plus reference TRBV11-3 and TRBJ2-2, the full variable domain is EAGVVQSPRYKIIEKKQPVAFWCNPISGHNTLYWYLQNLGQGPELLIRYENEEAVDDSQLPKDRFSAERLKGVDSTLKIQPAELGDSAVYLCASSDRDGGTEFTGELFFGEGSRLTVL.